These 8 T cell receptor beta chains originate from one sample sequenced in a study of cytomegalovirus exposure and HLA in healthy donors. 60 Vbeta and 13 Jbeta primers were used in PCR. The data were produced by immunoSEQ multiplex PCR, yet TCRdb's version contains in-frame clones alone and is incomplete. Of fewer than 200,000 clones listed, 73% were seen once; the top ten hold roughly 5.4%. The sample consisted of PBMCs. The receptors were sampled from a woman under 30 in good health and CMV-seropositive.

V usage is TRBV23-1 and J usage is TRBJ2-7; D uncertain. TRBV23-1 is marked as an open reading frame, function uncertain. The CDR3 length is 15 residues. The V end was cut by 0 bases, the J end by 5 bases, with 14 bases between. CDR3 sequence reads: CASSQSNSTIDEQYF. In nucleotides, the CDR3 is TGCGCCAGCAGTCAATCTAACAGTACGATTGACGAGCAGTACTTC.

The rearrangement joins TRBV4-3 to TRBJ2-1; 8 bases are shared with TRBD2. This CDR3 has 17 amino acids. The junction had 6 bases not matched to a gene; V was cut back by 0 bases and J by 2 bases. The germline CDR1 and CDR2 sequences are LGHNA and YSLEER. CDR3 nucleotides: TGCGCCAGCAGCCAAGACAAGGCGGGGGGACCCTACAATGAGCAGTTCTTC. This encodes CASSQDKAGGPYNEQFF.

The chain recombines TRBV5-4 with TRBJ1-2; D not certain. Germline CDR1 and CDR2: SGHNT and YYREEE (reference sequence). This CDR3 has 12 residues. Trimming pared 7 bases from V and 7 bases from J, leaving 14 bases between. DNA of the CDR3: TGTGCCAGCCCGACTTTTGGCGGTGGCTACACCTTC. This sequence encodes CASPTFGGGYTF.

A remark on this clone: A read error may account for a junction end that differs from germline. V gene TRBV7-7 combines with J gene TRBJ2-5, with TRBD1 as a possible D gene (6 bases). The germline V gene encodes CDR1 SSHAT and CDR2 FNYEAQ (reference sequence). This CDR3 is built from 14 residues. The CDR3 DNA follows: TGTGCTAGCAGCGATACAGGGATTTGGGAGACCCAGTACTTC. Residues: CASSDTGIWETQYF.

This clone was found once. The CDR3 DNA sequence: TGCGCCAGCAGTCCCCAGGGGCAGGACACCGGGGAGCTGTTTTTT. It specifies CASSPQGQDTGELFF. J is TRBJ2-2 and V is TRBV5-1; D possibly corresponds to TRBD1 (6 bases). Germline values: CDR1 SGHRS, CDR2 YFSETQ. V was shortened by 5 bases and J by 3 bases, with 14 bases between the two germline ends. This CDR3 is 15 amino acids long.

In the case of this clone: The junction departs from germline at one end; a sequencing error may be responsible. This sequence joins TRBV5-6 and TRBJ2-3; 9 nucleotides align to TRBD2. The CDR3 extends over 14 amino acids. CDR1 SGHDT and CDR2 YYEEEE come from the germline V gene. The CDR3 DNA follows: TGTGCCAGCAGCCCCGGACTAATAAGCGGGGGGCACCATTTT. It specifies CASSPGLISGGHHF. The full variable domain, with the rest looked up from reference TRBV5-6 and TRBJ2-3, is DAGVTQSPTHLIKTRGQQVTLRCSPKSGHDTVSWYQQALGQGPQFIFQYYEEEERQRGNFPDRFSGHQFPNYSSELNVNALLLGDSALYLCASSPGLISGGHHFGPGTRLTVL.

The genes are TRBV5-3 and TRBJ2-7, with TRBD1 identical over 10 bases. TRBV5-3 is given ORF status, its function remaining uncertain. The V segment lost 4 bases and the J segment 1 base; nucleotides outside the gene matches: 5. This CDR3 is 15 amino acids long. CDR3 in DNA: TGTGCCAGAAGCCTGACAGGGGGCATATCCTACGAGCAGTACTTC. This translates into CARSLTGGISYEQYF.

A remark on this clone: One end of the junction varies from germline; a read error may be responsible. The chain uses TRBV7-9 and TRBJ1-2, with 7 bases matching TRBD1. Germline V gives CDR1 SEHNR, CDR2 FQNEAQ (reference sequence). There are 16 residues in the CDR3. This chain's CDR3 is CSSSLVGTVINYGYTF. The CDR3 DNA is TGTTCCAGCAGCTTAGTGGGGACAGTGATTAACTATGGCTACACCTTC.